This T cell receptor beta chain was identified during a study of identical twins. Study-wide results and limits: With monozygotic twins, out-of-frame TCR alpha sharing exceeded what models estimated.

As concerns this clonotype: Its antigen remains unknown.

TCRdb fed the 5' RACE reads into MiXCR, producing one record per CDR3 protein. The data contain hundreds of thousands of distinct CDR3 sequences, 8% to 9% of them seen just once; the ten biggest clones take up approximately 0.89%. The CDR3 contains 17 residues. Germline CDR1 reads DFQATT; CDR2 reads SNEGSKA (reference sequence). V dropped 0 bases and J dropped 4; count of bases not matched to a gene: 7. These data were also filed under a second study, of yellow fever vaccine responses in identical twins.

The sequenced sample consisted of PBMCs. V is TRBV20-1 and J is TRBJ2-2, with 11 bases lining up with TRBD2. This TCR came from a woman between 18 and 29 years old in good health. CDR3: CSARDPIAGGPTGELFF. In DNA form, the CDR3 reads TGCAGTGCTAGAGACCCCATAGCGGGGGGGCCCACCGGGGAGCTGTTTTTT.